Listed here are 12 T cell receptor delta chains from one sample, sequenced in a study of Vδ1+ human thymocytes. Study-level results: Thymic TRG and TRD repertoires appeared highly polyclonal.

No antigen is known for these receptors. RNA was extracted from the cells and then reverse transcribed. Pooled V-gene forward primers with one constant-region reverse primer generated the CDR3 amplicons by multiplex PCR. TCRdb reprocessed the multiplex PCR reads through CATT. In the table there are 45,000 to 75,000 delta-chain clones, approximately 16% of which are singletons. Sample: Vdelta1+ gamma-delta thymocytes from the thymus. Sample subset: FACS-sorted CD3+ TCRalphabeta- TCRVdelta1+ TCRVdelta2- thymocytes. These receptors originate from a girl under two years old who had congenital heart surgery.

A few counts support this clone. Because the CDR3's place on the DNA is in doubt, the DNA is left out and the CDR3 is given as listed by TCRdb. The rearrangement links TRAV29/DV5 to TRDJ1; the table's TRDD3 call for D was not verified on the DNA. The CDR3 is 23 residues long, counting both termini. Germline V gene sequence: CDR1 NSMFDY, CDR2 ISSIKDK. CDR3 amino acids: CSVLLCSKRGMRLTGGHTDKLIF.

The chain has TRDV1 and TRDJ1; 10 positions match TRDD3. Looked up from germline, CDR1 is TSWWSYY and CDR2 is QGS. The V segment lost 4 bases and the J segment 5 bases; nucleotides outside the gene matches: 19. The CDR3 runs to 19 residues. CDR3 DNA sequence: TGTGCTCTTGGGGGACTGCCGTATTCCCGTACTGGGGGATTAGATAAACTCATCTTT. This encodes CALGGLPYSRTGGLDKLIF.

The chain joins TRDV1 to TRDJ1; 11 nucleotides align to TRDD3. CDR3 size: 22 residues. CDR1 and CDR2 from the germline V gene are TSWWSYY and QGS. J lost 5 bases, V lost 2 bases, and 25 bases had no gene match. CDR3 DNA: TGTGCTCTTGGGGAAGTGAGATTCCCAGCCAGTGCGTGGGGGATACGCTTTGATAAACTCATCTTT. It specifies CALGEVRFPASAWGIRFDKLIF.

The rearrangement uses TRDV1 and TRDJ1; D is unclear. This CDR3 is built from 17 residues. Germline V gene data show CDR1 as TSWWSYY and CDR2 as QGS. The germline V and J ends were trimmed by 0 bases and 0 bases, with 14 bases remaining between them. The CDR3 protein is CALGELVHPRYTDKLIF. DNA of the CDR3: TGTGCTCTTGGGGAACTAGTGCACCCTCGGTACACCGATAAACTCATCTTT.

The V gene is TRDV1, the J gene TRDJ1; tentatively, D is TRDD2 or TRDD3 (6 bases each). Trimming shortened V by 1 base and J by 0 bases, and 36 bases separated the two germline ends. CDR1 and CDR2 from the germline V gene are TSWWSYY and QGS. The CDR3 has 24 amino acids. The CDR3 DNA sequence: TGTGCTCTTGGGGAACGAAAAAACCCGCCTTCCCATAGTACTGGGTCCATGTACACCGATAAACTCATCTTT. The encoded protein is CALGERKNPPSHSTGSMYTDKLIF.

This clone was counted only a few times. The V call is TRDV1, the J call TRDJ1, with 7 bases identical to TRDD2. The V gene's germline CDR1 is TSWWSYY and CDR2 QGS. The CDR3 has 17 amino acids. J gave up 3 bases and V 3 bases, and 13 bases lay outside the gene matches. The CDR3 region has the DNA TGTGCTCTTGGGGACGGCCTTCCTCTACGGAGTGCCGATAAACTCATCTTT. Residues: CALGDGLPLRSADKLIF.

The chain combines TRDV1 with TRDJ1, with 11 bases aligning to TRDD3. V dropped 5 bases and J dropped 0; count of bases not matched to a gene: 20. Germline V gives CDR1 TSWWSYY, CDR2 QGS. The CDR3 runs 21 residues. The CDR3 coding sequence is TGTGCTCTTGGGCTGCCTTGCCCTGTACTGGGGGATATGGAGTACACCGATAAACTCATCTTT. It codes for CALGLPCPVLGDMEYTDKLIF.

The chain links TRDV1 to TRDJ1; possibly TRDD3 for D (5 bases). The CDR3 runs 15 residues. Looked up from germline, CDR1 is TSWWSYY and CDR2 is QGS. Between the trimmed V and J ends, which lost 4 bases and 0 bases, there was a span of 12 bases. The CDR3 region has the DNA TGTGCTCTTGGGGTCCTTTCGGGATACACCGATAAACTCATCTTT. It codes for CALGVLSGYTDKLIF.

The chain combines TRDV1 with TRDJ1; TRDD3 is a possible D gene (6 bases). The CDR3 sequence is 21 residues long. Per germline, CDR1 TSWWSYY and CDR2 QGS. Trimming stripped 2 bases from V and 2 bases from J, with 30 bases between. The CDR3 sequence: CALGEGPLASIEGGTTDKLIF. CDR3 sequence (DNA): TGTGCTCTTGGGGAAGGTCCCCTCGCTTCCATCGAGGGGGGAACAACCGATAAACTCATCTTT.

The chain couples TRDV1 to TRDJ1, with D possibly TRDD3 on 5 matching bases. Trimming pared 1 base from V and 1 base from J, leaving 31 bases between. The germline V gene has CDR1 TSWWSYY and CDR2 QGS. CDR3 size: 22 residues. The CDR3 reads CALGEPLLIPSPGLGATDKLIF. The DNA for the CDR3 is TGTGCTCTTGGGGAACCTCTCTTAATCCCCTCTCCTGGGTTAGGAGCCACCGATAAACTCATCTTT.

The chain combines TRDV1 with TRDJ1; 13 bases are a match to TRDD3. Germline trimming cut 2 bases from V and 0 bases from J; bases unmatched to any gene: 39. The CDR3 length is 29 residues. The germline V gene encodes CDR1 TSWWSYY and CDR2 QGS. The CDR3 nucleotides are TGTGCTCTTGGGGAAACGAACCCGACTTCCACCTTCTTTACTGGGGGATACGCGGAGCGTAACGTTAACACCGATAAACTCATCTTT. Translation gives CALGETNPTSTFFTGGYAERNVNTDKLIF.

This clone was found a few times. An end of the junction differs from the germline gene, which may be a read error. The chain is built from TRDV2 and TRDJ1; D is undetermined. From germline, CDR1 is GEAIGNYY and CDR2 EKD. The CDR3 contains 13 residues. CDR3 sequence (DNA): TGTGCCTGTGGCACCCCCTACACCGATAAACTCATCTTT. Its translation: CACGTPYTDKLIF.